This T cell receptor (beta chain) appears in the sequencing data of a study of CD8 T cells in ankylosing spondylitis. Points from the study as a whole: Disease-linked clones reportedly concentrated significantly in matched ankylosing spondylitis synovial fluid. Earlier literature documents some of the motif variants in reactive arthritis synovial fluid and blood. Roughly eight highly homologous variants made up a TCR beta motif that seemed to typify ankylosing spondylitis blood. Disease-linked clones were found to be CD8+ and relatively rare in peripheral blood.

The CDR3 totals 11 residues. The V end was cut by 1 base, the J end by 7 bases, with 2 bases between. Germline CDR1 MNHEY, CDR2 SVGAGI. Libraries of TCR beta came from quantitative 5'-RACE with molecular barcodes. MiXCR, run by TCRdb on the 5' RACE reads, gives a single entry per CDR3 protein. This sample has some 840,000 distinct CDR3 sequences, with about 12% found just once. This clonotype turned up a few times. Its specificity is unknown. Sequenced sample: blood, either unsorted or a sorted T cell fraction (not recorded which). This sequence joins TRBV6-5 and TRBJ2-4; D is undetermined. The receptor's source is a male donor with ankylosing spondylitis. This CDR3 is CASSYLNIQYF. DNA for the CDR3: TGTGCCAGCAGTTACTTGAACATTCAGTACTTC.